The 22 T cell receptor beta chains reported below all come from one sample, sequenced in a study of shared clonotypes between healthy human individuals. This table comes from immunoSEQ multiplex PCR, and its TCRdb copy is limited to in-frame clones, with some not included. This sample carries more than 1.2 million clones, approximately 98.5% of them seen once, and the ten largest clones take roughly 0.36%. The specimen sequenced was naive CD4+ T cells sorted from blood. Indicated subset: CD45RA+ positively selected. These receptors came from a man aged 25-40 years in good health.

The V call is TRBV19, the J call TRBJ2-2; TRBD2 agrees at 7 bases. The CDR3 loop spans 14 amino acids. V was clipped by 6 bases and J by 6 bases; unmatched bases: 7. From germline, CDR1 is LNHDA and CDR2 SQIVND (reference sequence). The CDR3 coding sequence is TGTGCCAGTAGGCTAGGTCGGGAGGCCGGGGAGCTGTTTTTT. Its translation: CASRLGREAGELFF.

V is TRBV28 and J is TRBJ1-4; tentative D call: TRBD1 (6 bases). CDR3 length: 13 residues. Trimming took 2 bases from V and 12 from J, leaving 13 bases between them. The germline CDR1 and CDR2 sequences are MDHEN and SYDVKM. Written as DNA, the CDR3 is TGTGCCAGCAGTTTAGGGGTGCCAGGGGAACTGTTTTTT. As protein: CASSLGVPGELFF.

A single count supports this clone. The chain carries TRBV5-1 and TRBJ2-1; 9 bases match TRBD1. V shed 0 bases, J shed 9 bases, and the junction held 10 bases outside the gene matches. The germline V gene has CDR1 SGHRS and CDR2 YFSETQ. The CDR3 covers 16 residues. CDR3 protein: CASSLDLFGQGTEQFF. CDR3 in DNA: TGCGCCAGCAGCTTGGATTTATTCGGACAGGGGACTGAGCAGTTCTTC. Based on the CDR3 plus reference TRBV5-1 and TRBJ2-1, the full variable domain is KAGVTQTPRYLIKTRGQQVTLSCSPISGHRSVSWYQQTPGQGLQFLFEYFSETQRNKGNFPGRFSGRQFSNSRSEMNVSTLELGDSALYLCASSLDLFGQGTEQFFGPGTRLTVL.

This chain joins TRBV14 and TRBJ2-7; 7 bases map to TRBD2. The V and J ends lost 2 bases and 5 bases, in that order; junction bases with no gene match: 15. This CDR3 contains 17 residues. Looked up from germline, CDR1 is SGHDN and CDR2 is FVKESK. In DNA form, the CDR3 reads TGTGCCAGCAGCCAAAAACTAGCGTCAAGACGACTTAACGAGCAGTACTTC. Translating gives CASSQKLASRRLNEQYF.

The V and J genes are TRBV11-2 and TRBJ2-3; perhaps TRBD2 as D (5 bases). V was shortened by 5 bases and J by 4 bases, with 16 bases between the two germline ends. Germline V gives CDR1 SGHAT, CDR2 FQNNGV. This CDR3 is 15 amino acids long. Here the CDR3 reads CASSHIQAVADTQYF. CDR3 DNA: TGTGCCAGCAGCCACATTCAAGCGGTCGCAGATACGCAGTATTTT. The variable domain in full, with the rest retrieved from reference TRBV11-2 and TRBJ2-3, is EAGVAQSPRYKIIEKRQSVAFWCNPISGHATLYWYQQILGQGPKLLIQFQNNGVVDDSQLPKDRFSAERLKGVDSTLKIQPAKLEDSAVYLCASSHIQAVADTQYFGPGTRLTVL.

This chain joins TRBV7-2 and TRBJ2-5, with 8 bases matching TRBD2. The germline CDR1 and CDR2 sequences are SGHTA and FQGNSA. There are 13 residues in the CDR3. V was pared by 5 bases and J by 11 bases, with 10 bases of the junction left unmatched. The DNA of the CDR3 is TGTGCCAGCAGCACGTCTAGCGGGTGGGATCAGTACTTC. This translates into CASSTSSGWDQYF.

CDR3 sequence (DNA): TGCGCCAGCAGCGACTTTTTAGTCAGTGAGCAGTTCTTC. Translating it yields CASSDFLVSEQFF. The V call is TRBV5-1, the J call TRBJ2-1; D remains unclear. Germline loops: CDR1 SGHRS, CDR2 YFSETQ. The ends were cut back, 4 bases at V and 9 bases at J, with 14 bases in the middle. This CDR3 has 13 amino acids.

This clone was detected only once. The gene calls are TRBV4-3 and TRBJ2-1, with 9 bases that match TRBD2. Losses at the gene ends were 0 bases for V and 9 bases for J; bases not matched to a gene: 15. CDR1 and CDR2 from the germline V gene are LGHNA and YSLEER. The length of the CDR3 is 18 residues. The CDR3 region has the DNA TGCGCCAGCAGCCAAGATGCGGGCTTAGCGGGAGTGGGGGGTGAGCAGTTCTTC. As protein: CASSQDAGLAGVGGEQFF.

The CDR3 spells CASSSYWDSNYGYTF. The CDR3 DNA sequence: TGTGCCAGCAGTTCGTATTGGGACTCAAACTATGGCTACACCTTC. The chain has TRBV28 and TRBJ1-2, with a possible D match to TRBD1 (5 bases). Per germline, CDR1 MDHEN and CDR2 SYDVKM. V was clipped by 4 bases and J by 2 bases, with 14 bases between them. The length of the CDR3 is 15 residues.

The CDR3 DNA sequence: TGTGCCAGCAGCTCGCGTCTCTCTAGTGAATACAGGTACGAGCAGTACTTC. As protein: CASSSRLSSEYRYEQYF. The J gene is TRBJ2-7, the V gene TRBV5-5, with D maybe TRBD1 (5 bases). Trimming took off 3 bases at V and 4 bases at J, with 23 bases between the two ends. The CDR3 length is 17 residues. Germline V CDR1 and CDR2: SGHKS, YYEKEE (reference sequence). The full variable domain, rest sourced from reference TRBV5-5 and TRBJ2-7, is DAGVTQSPTHLIKTRGQQVTLRCSPISGHKSVSWYQQVLGQGPQFIFQYYEKEERGRGNFPDRFSARQFPNYSSELNVNALLLGDSALYLCASSSRLSSEYRYEQYFGPGTRLTVT.

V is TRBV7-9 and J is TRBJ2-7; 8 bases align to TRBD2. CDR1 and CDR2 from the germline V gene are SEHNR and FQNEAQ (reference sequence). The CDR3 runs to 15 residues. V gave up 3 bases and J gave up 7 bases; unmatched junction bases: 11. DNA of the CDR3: TGTGCCAGCAGCTTGCGGGGGGCAGTGGGTTCGGAGCAGTACTTC. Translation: CASSLRGAVGSEQYF.

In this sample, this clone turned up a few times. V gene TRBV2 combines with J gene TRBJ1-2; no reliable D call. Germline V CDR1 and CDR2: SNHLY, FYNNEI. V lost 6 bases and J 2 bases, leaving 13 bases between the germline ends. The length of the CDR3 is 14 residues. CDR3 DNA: TGTGCCAGCAGCCCCTCGGGCACGAACTATGGCTACACCTTC. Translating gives CASSPSGTNYGYTF.

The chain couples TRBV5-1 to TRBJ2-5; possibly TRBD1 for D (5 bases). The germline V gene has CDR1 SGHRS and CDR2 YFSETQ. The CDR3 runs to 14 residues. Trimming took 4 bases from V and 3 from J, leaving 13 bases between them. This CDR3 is CASSPSTVKETQYF. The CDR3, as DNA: TGCGCCAGCAGCCCTTCGACAGTAAAAGAGACCCAGTACTTC. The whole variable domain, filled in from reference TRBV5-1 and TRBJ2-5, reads KAGVTQTPRYLIKTRGQQVTLSCSPISGHRSVSWYQQTPGQGLQFLFEYFSETQRNKGNFPGRFSGRQFSNSRSEMNVSTLELGDSALYLCASSPSTVKETQYFGPGTRLLVL.

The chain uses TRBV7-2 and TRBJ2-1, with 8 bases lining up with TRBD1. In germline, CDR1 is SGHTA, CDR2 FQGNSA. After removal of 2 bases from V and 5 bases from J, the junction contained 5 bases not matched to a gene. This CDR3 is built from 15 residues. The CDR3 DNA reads TGTGCCAGCAGCTTATTCGGGACAGGTAACAATGAGCAGTTCTTC. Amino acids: CASSLFGTGNNEQFF.

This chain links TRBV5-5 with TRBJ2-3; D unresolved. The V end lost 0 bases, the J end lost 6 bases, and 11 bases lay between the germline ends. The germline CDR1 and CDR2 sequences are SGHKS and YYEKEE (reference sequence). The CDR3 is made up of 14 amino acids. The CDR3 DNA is TGTGCCAGCAGCTTGGTACCGGTCCTGGATACGCAGTATTTT. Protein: CASSLVPVLDTQYF.

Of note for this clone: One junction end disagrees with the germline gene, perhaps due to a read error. The CDR3 region has the DNA TGTGCTAGCAGCGCCCGGACAGGGACCTACGAGCAGTACTTC. Protein product: CASSARTGTYEQYF. The V and J genes are TRBV7-7 and TRBJ2-7; 8 nucleotides line up with TRBD1. The CDR3 totals 14 residues. Germline CDR1 reads SSHAT; CDR2 reads FNYEAQ (reference sequence).

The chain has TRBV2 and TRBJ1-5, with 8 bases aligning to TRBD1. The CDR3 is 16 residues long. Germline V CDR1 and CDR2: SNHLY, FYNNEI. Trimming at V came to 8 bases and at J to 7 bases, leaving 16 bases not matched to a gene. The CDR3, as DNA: TGTGCCAGCGGACAGGGCGGATGGGAGGTAGGACAGCCCCAGCATTTT. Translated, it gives CASGQGGWEVGQPQHF.

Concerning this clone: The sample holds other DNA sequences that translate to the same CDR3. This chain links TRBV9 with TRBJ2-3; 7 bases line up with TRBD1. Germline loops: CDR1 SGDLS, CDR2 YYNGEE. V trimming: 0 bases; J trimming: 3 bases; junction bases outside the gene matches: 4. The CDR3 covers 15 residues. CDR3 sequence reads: CASSVGAGGTDTQYF. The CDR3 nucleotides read TGTGCCAGCAGCGTAGGGGCAGGGGGAACAGATACGCAGTATTTT.

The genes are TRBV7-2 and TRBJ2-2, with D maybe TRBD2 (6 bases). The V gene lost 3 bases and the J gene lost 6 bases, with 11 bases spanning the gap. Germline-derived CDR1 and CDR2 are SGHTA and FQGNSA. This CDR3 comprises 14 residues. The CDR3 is CASSFTTGAGELFF. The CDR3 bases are TGTGCCAGCAGCTTCACCACGGGGGCCGGGGAGCTGTTTTTT. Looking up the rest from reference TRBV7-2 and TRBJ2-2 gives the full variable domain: GAGVSQSPSNKVTEKGKDVELRCDPISGHTALYWYRQSLGQGLEFLIYFQGNSAPDKSGLPSDRFSAERTGGSVSTLTIQRTQQEDSAVYLCASSFTTGAGELFFGEGSRLTVL.

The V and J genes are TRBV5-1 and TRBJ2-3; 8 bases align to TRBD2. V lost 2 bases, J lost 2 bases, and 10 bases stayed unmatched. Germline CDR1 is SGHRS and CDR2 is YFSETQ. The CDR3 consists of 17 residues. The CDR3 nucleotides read TGCGCCAGCAGCTTACTAGCGGCGGCAGGGGCCACAGATACGCAGTATTTT. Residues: CASSLLAAAGATDTQYF.

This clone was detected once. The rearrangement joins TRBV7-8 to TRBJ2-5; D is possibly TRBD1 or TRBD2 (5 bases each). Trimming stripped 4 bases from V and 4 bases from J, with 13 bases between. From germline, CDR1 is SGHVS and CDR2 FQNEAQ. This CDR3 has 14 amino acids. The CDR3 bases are TGTGCCAGCAGCTCCAACCGGGGCCGAGAGACCCAGTACTTC. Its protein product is CASSSNRGRETQYF.

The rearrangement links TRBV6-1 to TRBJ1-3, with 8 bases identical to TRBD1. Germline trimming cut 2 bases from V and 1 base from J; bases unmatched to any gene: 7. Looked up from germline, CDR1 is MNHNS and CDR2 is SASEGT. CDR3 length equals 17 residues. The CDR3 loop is CASSERTGGLSGNTIYF. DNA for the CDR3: TGTGCCAGCAGTGAACGAACAGGGGGTTTGTCTGGAAACACCATATATTTT.